This T cell receptor beta chain was observed in a study of cytomegalovirus exposure and HLA in healthy donors. Overall study: The platform used for the roughly 120 validation repertoires matched that of the roughly 670 first-cohort repertoires, a later analysis reported. Findings and caveats of the study: In vitro, three CMV-associated chains proved specific for CMV antigens. The classifier, whose performance was assessed in both the original and validation cohorts, reportedly diagnosed cytomegalovirus status with high specificity and sensitivity.

On this clone: Antigen: not known.

V shed 0 bases, J shed 6 bases, and the junction held 9 bases outside the gene matches. The CDR3 runs to 16 residues. The germline V gene encodes CDR1 MNHNY and CDR2 SVGAGI (reference sequence). Profiling relied on immunoSEQ multiplex PCR, and the TCRdb table lists in-frame clones only, not all of them. Among approximately 160,000 clones listed, roughly 91% were seen once. Sequenced input: PBMCs. The rearrangement uses TRBV6-6 and TRBJ1-2; 8 nucleotides line up with TRBD1. This receptor was taken from a woman between 18 and 29 years old in good health and CMV-seropositive. CDR3 DNA: TGTGCCAGCAGTTACTCGAGTCGCAGGGGGCTGAATGGCTACACCTTC. This sequence encodes CASSYSSRRGLNGYTF.